This T cell receptor beta chain was retrieved from a study of CD8 T cells in ankylosing spondylitis. Whole-study findings and limits: Reportedly, significant enrichment of disease-linked clones occurred in matched ankylosing spondylitis synovial fluid. Made up of about eight highly homologous variants, a TCR beta motif appeared characteristic of ankylosing spondylitis blood. A number of the motif variants had already been described in reactive arthritis synovial fluid and blood. Disease-linked clones bore a CD8+ phenotype, appearing relatively rarely in peripheral blood.

Making use of molecular barcodes, quantitative 5'-RACE generated TCR beta libraries. TCRdb re-analysed the 5' RACE reads in MiXCR, keeping a single row per CDR3 protein. The repertoire holds approximately 500,000 distinct CDR3 sequences, with about 13% as singletons. In its sample, this clonotype was seen a few times. Its antigen remains unknown. Looked up from germline, CDR1 is SQVTM and CDR2 is ANQGSEA. V was pared by 5 bases and J by 2 bases, with 11 bases between. The CDR3 totals 13 residues. Sequenced input: blood, either unsorted or a sorted T cell fraction (not recorded which). The sequence was collected from a male donor with ankylosing spondylitis. V usage is TRBV29-1 and J usage is TRBJ2-3; D gene ambiguous. This chain's CDR3 is CSVCVASTDTQYF. CDR3 nucleotides: TGCAGCGTTTGCGTGGCCTCCACAGATACGCAGTATTTT.